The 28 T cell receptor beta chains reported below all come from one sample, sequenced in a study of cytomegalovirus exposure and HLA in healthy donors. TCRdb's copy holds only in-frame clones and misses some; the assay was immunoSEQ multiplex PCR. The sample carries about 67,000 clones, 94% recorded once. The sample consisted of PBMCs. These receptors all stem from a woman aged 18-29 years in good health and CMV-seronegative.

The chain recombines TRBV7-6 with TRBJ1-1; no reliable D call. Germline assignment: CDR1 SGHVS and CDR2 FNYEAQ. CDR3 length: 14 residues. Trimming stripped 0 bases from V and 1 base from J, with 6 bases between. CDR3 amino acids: CASSLAEGNTEAFF. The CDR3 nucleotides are TGTGCCAGCAGCTTAGCGGAGGGGAACACTGAAGCTTTCTTT.

The CDR3 here is CASSQRPHTGNYGYTF. The CDR3 DNA is TGTGCCAGCAGCCAAAGACCTCATACAGGGAACTATGGCTACACCTTC. The chain is built from TRBV5-6 and TRBJ1-2, with D possibly TRBD1 on 6 matching bases. The CDR3 has 16 amino acids. V was cut by 4 bases and J by 2 bases, with 18 bases left in between. Germline values: CDR1 SGHDT, CDR2 YYEEEE.

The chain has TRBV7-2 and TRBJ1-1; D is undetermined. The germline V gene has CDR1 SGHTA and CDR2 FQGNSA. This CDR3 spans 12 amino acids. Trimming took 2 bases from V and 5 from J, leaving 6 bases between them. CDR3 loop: CASSLMRTEAFF. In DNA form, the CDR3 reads TGTGCCAGCAGCTTAATGCGAACTGAAGCTTTCTTT.

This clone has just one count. CDR3 loop: CASSPGTGSYEQYF. The DNA for the CDR3 is TGTGCCAGCAGCCCCGGGACAGGGTCCTACGAGCAGTACTTC. This rearrangement joins TRBV5-6 to TRBJ2-7; 9 bases are shared with TRBD1. The J segment lost 1 base and the V segment lost 4 bases, leaving 3 bases of the junction unmatched. The CDR3 loop spans 14 amino acids. Germline lookup yields CDR1 SGHDT and CDR2 YYEEEE.

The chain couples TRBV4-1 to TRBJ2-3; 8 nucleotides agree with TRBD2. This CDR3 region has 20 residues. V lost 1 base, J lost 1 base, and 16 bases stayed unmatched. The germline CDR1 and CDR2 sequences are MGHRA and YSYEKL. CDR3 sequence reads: CASSQVVPAGETYRTDTQYF. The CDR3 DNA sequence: TGCGCCAGCAGCCAAGTGGTTCCAGCGGGGGAGACTTACCGCACAGATACGCAGTATTTT.

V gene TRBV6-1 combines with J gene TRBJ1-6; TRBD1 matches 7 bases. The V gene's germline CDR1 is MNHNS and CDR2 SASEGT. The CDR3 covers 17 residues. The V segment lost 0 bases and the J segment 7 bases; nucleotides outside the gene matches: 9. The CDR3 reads CASSEAFRGHFNSPLHF. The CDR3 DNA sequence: TGTGCCAGCAGTGAAGCTTTTAGGGGGCATTTCAATTCACCCCTCCACTTT.

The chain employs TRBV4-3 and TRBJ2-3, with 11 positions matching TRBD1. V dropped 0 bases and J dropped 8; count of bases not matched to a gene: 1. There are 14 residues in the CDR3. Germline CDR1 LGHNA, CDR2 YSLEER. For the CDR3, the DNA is TGCGCCAGCAGCCAAGAGGGACAGGGGGGTACGCAGTATTTT. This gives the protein CASSQEGQGGTQYF.

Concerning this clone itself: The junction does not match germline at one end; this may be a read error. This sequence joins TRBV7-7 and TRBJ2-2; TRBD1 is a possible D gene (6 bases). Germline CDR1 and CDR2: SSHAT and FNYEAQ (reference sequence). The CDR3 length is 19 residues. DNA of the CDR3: TGTGCTAGCAGCCGCGCCCCCAGGGGCCCTGAGGGGTCGACCGGGGAGCTGTTTTTT. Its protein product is CASSRAPRGPEGSTGELFF.

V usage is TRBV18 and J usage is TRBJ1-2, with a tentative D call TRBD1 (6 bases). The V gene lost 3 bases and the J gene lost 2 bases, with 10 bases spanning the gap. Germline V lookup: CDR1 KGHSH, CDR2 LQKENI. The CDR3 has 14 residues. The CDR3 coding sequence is TGTGCCAGCTCACCCCGGACAGAGAACTATGGCTACACCTTC. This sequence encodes CASSPRTENYGYTF.

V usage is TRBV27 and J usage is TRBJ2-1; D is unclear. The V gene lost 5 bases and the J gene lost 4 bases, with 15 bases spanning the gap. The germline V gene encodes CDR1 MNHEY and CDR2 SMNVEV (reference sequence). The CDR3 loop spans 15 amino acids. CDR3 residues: CASSISDPNYNEQFF. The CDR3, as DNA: TGTGCCAGCAGTATAAGCGACCCGAATTACAATGAGCAGTTCTTC.

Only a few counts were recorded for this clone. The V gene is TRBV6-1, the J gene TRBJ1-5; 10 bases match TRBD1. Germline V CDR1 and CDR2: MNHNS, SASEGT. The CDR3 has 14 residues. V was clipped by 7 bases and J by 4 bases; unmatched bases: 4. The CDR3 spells CASTWDRGNQPQHF. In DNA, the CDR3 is TGTGCCAGCACTTGGGACAGGGGAAATCAGCCCCAGCATTTT.

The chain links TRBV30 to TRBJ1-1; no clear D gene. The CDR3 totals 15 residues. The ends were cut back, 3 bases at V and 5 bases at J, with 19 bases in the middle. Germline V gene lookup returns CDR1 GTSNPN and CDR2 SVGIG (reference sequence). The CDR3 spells CAWSSLVFGKTEAFF. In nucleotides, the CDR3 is TGTGCCTGGAGCTCTTTAGTCTTCGGGAAAACTGAAGCTTTCTTT. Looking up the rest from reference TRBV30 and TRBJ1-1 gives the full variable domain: SQTIHQWPATLVQPVGSPLSLECTVEGTSNPNLYWYRQAAGRGLQLLFYSVGIGQISSEVPQNLSASRPQDRQFILSSKKLLLSDSGFYLCAWSSLVFGKTEAFFGQGTRLTVV.

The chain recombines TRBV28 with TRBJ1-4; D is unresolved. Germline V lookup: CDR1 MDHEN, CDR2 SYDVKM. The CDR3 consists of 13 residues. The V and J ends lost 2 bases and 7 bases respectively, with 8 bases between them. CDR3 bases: TGTGCCAGCAGTTTAGTCCGGGGTGAAAAACTGTTTTTT. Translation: CASSLVRGEKLFF. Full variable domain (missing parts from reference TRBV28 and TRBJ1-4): DVKVTQSSRYLVKRTGEKVFLECVQDMDHENMFWYRQDPGLGLRLIYFSYDVKMKEKGDIPEGYSVSREKKERFSLILESASTNQTSMYLCASSLVRGEKLFFGSGTQLSVL.

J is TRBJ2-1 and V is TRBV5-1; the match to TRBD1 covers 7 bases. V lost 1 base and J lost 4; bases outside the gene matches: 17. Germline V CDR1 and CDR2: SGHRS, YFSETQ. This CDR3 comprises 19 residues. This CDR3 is CASSLSLGRDRAGYNEQFF. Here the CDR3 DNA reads TGCGCCAGCAGCTTGAGTTTAGGCCGAGACAGGGCCGGTTACAATGAGCAGTTCTTC.

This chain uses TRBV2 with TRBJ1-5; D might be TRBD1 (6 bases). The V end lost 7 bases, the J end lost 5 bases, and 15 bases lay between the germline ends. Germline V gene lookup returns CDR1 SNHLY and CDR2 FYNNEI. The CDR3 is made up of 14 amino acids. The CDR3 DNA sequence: TGTGCCAGCAACGCGCAGGGGAGGGATCAGCCCCAGCATTTT. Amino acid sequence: CASNAQGRDQPQHF.

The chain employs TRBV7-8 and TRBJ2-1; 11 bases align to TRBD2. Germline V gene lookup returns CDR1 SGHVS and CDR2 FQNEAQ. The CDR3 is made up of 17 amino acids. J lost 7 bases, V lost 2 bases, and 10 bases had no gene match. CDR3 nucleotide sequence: TGTGCCAGCAGCTTAACTAGCGGGGGACCTGAAGATAATGAGCAGTTCTTC. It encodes CASSLTSGGPEDNEQFF.

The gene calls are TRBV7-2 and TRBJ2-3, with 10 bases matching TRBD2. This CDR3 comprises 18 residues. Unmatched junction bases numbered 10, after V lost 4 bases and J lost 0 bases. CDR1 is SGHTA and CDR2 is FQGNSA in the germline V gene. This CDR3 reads CASSSTITSGVSTDTQYF. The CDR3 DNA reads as TGTGCCAGCAGCTCGACTATTACTAGCGGGGTTAGCACAGATACGCAGTATTTT.

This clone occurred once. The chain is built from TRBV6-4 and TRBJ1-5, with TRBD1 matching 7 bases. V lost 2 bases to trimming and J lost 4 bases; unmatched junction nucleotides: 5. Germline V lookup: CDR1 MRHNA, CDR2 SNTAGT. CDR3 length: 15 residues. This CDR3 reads CASSDGAGGNQPQHF. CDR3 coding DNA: TGTGCCAGCAGTGACGGGGCAGGGGGTAATCAGCCCCAGCATTTT.

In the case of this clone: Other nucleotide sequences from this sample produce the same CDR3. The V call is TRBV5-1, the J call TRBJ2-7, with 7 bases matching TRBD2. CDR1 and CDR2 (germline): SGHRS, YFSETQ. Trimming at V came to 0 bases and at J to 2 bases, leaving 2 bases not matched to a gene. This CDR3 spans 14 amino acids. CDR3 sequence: CASSLGAGAYEQYF. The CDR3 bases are TGCGCCAGCAGCTTGGGGGCGGGGGCCTACGAGCAGTACTTC.

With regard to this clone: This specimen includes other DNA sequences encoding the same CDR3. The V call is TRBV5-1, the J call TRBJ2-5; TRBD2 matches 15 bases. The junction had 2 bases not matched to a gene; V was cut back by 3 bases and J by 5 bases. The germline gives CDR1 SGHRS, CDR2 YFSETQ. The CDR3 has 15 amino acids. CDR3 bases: TGCGCCAGCAGCTCTGGACTAGCGGGGGGGGAGACCCAGTACTTC. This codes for CASSSGLAGGETQYF.

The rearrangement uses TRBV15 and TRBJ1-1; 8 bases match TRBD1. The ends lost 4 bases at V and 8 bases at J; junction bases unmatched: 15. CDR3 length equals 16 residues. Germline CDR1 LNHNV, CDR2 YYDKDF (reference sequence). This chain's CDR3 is CATSKRRQGTRPEAFF. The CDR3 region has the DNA TGTGCCACCAGCAAAAGACGACAGGGGACGCGACCGGAAGCTTTCTTT.

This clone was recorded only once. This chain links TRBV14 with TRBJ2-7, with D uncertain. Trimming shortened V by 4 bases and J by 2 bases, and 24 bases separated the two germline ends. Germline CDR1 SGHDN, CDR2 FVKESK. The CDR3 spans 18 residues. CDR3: CASSLYRPFSLFPYEQYF. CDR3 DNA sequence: TGTGCCAGCAGCCTGTACCGTCCTTTTAGTCTATTTCCCTACGAGCAGTACTTC. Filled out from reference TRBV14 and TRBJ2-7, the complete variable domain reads EAGVTQFPSHSVIEKGQTVTLRCDPISGHDNLYWYRRVMGKEIKFLLHFVKESKQDESGMPNNRFLAERTGGTYSTLKVQPAELEDSGVYFCASSLYRPFSLFPYEQYFGPGTRLTVT.

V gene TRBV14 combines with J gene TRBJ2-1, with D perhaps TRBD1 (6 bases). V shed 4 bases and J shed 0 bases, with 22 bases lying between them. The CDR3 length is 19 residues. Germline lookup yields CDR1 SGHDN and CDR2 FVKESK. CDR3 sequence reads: CASSRYGPSGVGSYNEQFF. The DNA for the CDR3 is TGTGCCAGCAGCCGATACGGCCCTTCAGGGGTGGGCTCCTACAATGAGCAGTTCTTC.

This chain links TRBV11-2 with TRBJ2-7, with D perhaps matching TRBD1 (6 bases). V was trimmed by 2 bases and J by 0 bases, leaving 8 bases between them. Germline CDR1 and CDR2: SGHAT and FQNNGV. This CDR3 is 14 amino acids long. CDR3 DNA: TGTGCCAGCAGCTTACTACAGGGCTCCTACGAGCAGTACTTC. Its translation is CASSLLQGSYEQYF.

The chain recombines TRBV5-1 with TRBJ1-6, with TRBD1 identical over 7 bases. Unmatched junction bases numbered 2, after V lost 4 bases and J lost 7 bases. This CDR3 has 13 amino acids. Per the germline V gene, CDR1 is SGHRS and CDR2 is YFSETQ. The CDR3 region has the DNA TGCGCCAGCAGCGGGACAGAGAATTCACCCCTCCACTTT. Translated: CASSGTENSPLHF.

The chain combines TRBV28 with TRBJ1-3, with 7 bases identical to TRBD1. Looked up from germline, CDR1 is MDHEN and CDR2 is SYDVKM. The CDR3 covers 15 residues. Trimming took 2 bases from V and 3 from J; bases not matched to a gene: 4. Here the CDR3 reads CASSLEGAGGNTIYF. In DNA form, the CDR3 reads TGTGCCAGCAGTTTAGAGGGGGCAGGTGGAAACACCATATATTTT.

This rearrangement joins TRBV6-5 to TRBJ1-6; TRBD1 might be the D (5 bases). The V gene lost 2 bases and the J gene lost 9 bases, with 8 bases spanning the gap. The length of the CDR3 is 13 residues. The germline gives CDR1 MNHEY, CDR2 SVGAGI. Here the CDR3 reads CASSYRRGSPLHF. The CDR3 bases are TGTGCCAGCAGTTACAGAAGGGGTTCACCCCTCCACTTT.

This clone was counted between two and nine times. The CDR3 reads CASSDSVGGGNGEQFF. The DNA for the CDR3 is TGTGCCAGCAGTGACTCAGTTGGCGGGGGTAACGGTGAGCAGTTCTTC. V gene TRBV6-4 combines with J gene TRBJ2-1; TRBD2 aligns across 7 bases. Trimming cost V 0 bases and J 9 bases; bases outside gene matches: 11. The CDR3 is made up of 16 amino acids. Germline CDR1 reads MRHNA; CDR2 reads SNTAGT.